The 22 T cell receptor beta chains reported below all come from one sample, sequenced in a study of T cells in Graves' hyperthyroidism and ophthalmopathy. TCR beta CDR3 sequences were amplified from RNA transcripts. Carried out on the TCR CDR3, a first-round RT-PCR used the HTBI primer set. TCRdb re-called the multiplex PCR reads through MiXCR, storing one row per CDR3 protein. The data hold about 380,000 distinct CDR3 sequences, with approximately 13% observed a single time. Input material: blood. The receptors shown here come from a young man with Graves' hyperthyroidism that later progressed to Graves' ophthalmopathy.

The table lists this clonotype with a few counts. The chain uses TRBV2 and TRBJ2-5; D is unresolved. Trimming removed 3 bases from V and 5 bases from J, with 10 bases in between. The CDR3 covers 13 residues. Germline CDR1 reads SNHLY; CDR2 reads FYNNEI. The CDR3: CASSDIDVETQYF. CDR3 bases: TGTGCCAGCAGTGACATTGATGTTGAGACCCAGTACTTC. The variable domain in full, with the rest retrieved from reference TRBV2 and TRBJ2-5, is EPEVTQTPSHQVTQMGQEVILRCVPISNHLYFYWYRQILGQKVEFLVSFYNNEISEKSEIFDDQFSVERPDGSNFTLKIRSTKLEDSAMYFCASSDIDVETQYFGPGTRLLVL.

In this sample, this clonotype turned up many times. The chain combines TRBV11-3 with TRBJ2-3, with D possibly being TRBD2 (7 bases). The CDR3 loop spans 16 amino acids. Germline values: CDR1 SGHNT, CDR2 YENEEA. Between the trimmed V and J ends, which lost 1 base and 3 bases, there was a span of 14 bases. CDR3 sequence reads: CASSLVRGARTDTQYF. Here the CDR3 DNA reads TGTGCCAGCAGCTTAGTCCGGGGGGCAAGAACAGATACGCAGTATTTT.

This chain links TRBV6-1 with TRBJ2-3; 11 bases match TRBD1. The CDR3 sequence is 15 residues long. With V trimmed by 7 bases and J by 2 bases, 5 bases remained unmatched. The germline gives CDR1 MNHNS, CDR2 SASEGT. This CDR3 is CASTGQGASTDTQYF. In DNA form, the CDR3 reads TGTGCCAGCACCGGACAGGGGGCTTCCACAGATACGCAGTATTTT.

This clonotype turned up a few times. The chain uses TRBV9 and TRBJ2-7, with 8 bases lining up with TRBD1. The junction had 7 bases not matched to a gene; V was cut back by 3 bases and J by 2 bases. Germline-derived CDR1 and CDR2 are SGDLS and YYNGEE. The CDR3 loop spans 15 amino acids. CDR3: CASSATGTGTYEQYF. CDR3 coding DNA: TGTGCCAGCAGCGCTACCGGGACAGGTACCTACGAGCAGTACTTC.

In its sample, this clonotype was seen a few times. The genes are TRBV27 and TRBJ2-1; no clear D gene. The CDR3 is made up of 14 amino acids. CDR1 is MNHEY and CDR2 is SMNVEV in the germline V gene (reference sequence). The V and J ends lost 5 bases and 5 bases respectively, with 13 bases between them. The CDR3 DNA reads TGTGCCAGCAGTCCTCCCTTGGTTGACAATGAGCAGTTCTTC. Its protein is CASSPPLVDNEQFF.

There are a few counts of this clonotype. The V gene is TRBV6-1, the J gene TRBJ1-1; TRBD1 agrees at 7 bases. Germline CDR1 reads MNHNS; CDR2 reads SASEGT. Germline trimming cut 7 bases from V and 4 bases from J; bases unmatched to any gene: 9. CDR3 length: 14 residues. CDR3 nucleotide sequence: TGTGCCAGCACACCGACAGGGTATGTCACTGAAGCTTTCTTT. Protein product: CASTPTGYVTEAFF.

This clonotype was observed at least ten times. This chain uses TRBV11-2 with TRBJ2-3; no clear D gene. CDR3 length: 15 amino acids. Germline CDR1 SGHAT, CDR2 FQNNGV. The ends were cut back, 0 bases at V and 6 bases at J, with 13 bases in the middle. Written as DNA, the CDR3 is TGTGCCAGCAGCTTAGATCGGACGGCGGTGGATACGCAGTATTTT. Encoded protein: CASSLDRTAVDTQYF.

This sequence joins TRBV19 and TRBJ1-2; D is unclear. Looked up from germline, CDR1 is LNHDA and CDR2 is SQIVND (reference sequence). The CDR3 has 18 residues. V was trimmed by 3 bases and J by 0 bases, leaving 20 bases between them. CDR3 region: CASSIRGSGEVPNYGYTF. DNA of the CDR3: TGTGCCAGTAGTATCCGTGGGTCGGGTGAGGTACCTAACTATGGCTACACCTTC.

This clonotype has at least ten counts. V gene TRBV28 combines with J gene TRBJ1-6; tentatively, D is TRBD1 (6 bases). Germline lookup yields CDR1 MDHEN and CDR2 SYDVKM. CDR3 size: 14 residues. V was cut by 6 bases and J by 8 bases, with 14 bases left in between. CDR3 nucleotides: TGTGCCAGCAGCCGGGACTCAGGGGATTCACCCCTCCACTTT. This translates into CASSRDSGDSPLHF.

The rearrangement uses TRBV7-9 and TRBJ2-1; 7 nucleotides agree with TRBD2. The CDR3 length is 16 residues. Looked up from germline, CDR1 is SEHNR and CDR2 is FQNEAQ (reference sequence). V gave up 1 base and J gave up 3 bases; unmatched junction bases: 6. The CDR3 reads CASSLGEGLNYNEQFF. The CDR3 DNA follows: TGTGCCAGCAGCTTAGGGGAGGGACTGAACTACAATGAGCAGTTCTTC.

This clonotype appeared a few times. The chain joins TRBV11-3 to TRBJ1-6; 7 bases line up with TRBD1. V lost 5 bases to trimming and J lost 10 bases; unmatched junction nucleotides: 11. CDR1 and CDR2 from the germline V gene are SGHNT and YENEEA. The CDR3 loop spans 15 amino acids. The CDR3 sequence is CASSANRGGRSPLHF. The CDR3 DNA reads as TGTGCCAGCAGCGCGAACAGGGGAGGGAGATCACCCCTCCACTTT.

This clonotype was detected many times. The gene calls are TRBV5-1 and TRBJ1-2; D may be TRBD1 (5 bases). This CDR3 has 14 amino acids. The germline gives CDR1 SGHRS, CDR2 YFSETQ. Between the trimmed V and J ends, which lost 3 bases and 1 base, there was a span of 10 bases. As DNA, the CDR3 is TGCGCCAGCAGCTCGCAGACAGATAACTATGGCTACACCTTC. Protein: CASSSQTDNYGYTF.

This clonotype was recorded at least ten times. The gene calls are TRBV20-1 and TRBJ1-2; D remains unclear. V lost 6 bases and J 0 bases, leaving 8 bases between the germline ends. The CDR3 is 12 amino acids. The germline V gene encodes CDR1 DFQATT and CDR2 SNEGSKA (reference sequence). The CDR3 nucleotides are TGCAGTGCGGCAGGAGCTAACTATGGCTACACCTTC. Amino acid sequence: CSAAGANYGYTF.

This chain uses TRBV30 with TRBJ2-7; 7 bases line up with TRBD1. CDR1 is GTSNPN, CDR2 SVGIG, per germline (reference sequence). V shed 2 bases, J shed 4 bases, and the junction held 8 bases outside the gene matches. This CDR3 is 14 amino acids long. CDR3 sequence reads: CAWSRGPFSYEQYF. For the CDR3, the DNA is TGTGCCTGGAGTAGGGGGCCTTTTAGTTACGAGCAGTACTTC. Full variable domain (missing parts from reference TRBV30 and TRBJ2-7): SQTIHQWPATLVQPVGSPLSLECTVEGTSNPNLYWYRQAAGRGLQLLFYSVGIGQISSEVPQNLSASRPQDRQFILSSKKLLLSDSGFYLCAWSRGPFSYEQYFGPGTRLTVT.

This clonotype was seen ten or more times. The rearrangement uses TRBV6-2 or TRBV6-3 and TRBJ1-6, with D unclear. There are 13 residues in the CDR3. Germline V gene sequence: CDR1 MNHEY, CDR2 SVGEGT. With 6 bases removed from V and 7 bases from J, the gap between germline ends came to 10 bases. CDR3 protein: CASRGAKNSPLHF. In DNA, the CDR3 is TGTGCCAGCAGGGGCGCGAAGAATTCACCCCTCCACTTT.

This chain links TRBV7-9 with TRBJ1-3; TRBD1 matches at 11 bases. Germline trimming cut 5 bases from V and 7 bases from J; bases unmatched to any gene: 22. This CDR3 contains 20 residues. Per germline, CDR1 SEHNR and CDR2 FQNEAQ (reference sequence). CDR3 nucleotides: TGTGCCAGCAGCCCTCTTGGGACAGGGGGACTACCCGGGGGCTTTAACACCATATATTTT. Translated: CASSPLGTGGLPGGFNTIYF.

This CDR3 reads CASSSRTGSYRGGIYNEQFF. In nucleotides, the CDR3 is TGTGCCAGCAGCTCTCGGACAGGTTCGTATCGGGGAGGAATATACAATGAGCAGTTCTTC. The J gene is TRBJ2-1, the V gene TRBV7-9; possible D gene TRBD1, 7 bases. Per the germline V gene, CDR1 is SEHNR and CDR2 is FQNEAQ (reference sequence). V was shortened by 4 bases and J by 4 bases, with 29 bases between the two germline ends. The CDR3 totals 20 residues.

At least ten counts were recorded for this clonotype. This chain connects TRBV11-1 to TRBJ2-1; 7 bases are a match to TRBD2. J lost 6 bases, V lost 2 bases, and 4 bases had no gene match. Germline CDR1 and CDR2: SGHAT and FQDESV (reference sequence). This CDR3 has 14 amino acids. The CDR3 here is CASSLTGGTNEQFF. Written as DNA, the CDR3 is TGTGCCAGCAGCTTAACCGGGGGGACCAATGAGCAGTTCTTC.

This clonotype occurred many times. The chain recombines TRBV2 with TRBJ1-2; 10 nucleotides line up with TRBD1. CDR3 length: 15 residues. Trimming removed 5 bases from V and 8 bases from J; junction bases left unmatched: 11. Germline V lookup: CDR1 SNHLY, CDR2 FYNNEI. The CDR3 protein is CASSRETGGHKGYTF. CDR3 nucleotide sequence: TGTGCCAGCAGTAGAGAGACAGGGGGCCACAAAGGCTACACCTTC. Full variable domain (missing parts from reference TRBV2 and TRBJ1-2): EPEVTQTPSHQVTQMGQEVILRCVPISNHLYFYWYRQILGQKVEFLVSFYNNEISEKSEIFDDQFSVERPDGSNFTLKIRSTKLEDSAMYFCASSRETGGHKGYTFGSGTRLTVV.

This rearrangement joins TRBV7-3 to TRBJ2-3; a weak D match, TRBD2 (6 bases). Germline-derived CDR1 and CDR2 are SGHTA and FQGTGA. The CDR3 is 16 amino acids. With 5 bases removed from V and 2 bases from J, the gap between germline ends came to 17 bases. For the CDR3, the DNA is TGTGCCAGCAGCCCCCTGGGCGGGGCCTTCACAGATACGCAGTATTTT. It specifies CASSPLGGAFTDTQYF. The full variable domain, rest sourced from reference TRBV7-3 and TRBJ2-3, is GAGVSQTPSNKVTEKGKYVELRCDPISGHTALYWYRQSLGQGPEFLIYFQGTGAADDSGLPNDRFFAVRPEGSVSTLKIQRTERGDSAVYLCASSPLGGAFTDTQYFGPGTRLTVL.

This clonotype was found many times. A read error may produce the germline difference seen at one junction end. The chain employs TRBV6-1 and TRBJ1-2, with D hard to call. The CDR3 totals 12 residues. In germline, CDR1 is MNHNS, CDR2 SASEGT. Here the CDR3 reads CATSLANYGYTF. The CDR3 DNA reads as TGTGCCACCAGTTTAGCTAACTATGGCTACACCTTC.

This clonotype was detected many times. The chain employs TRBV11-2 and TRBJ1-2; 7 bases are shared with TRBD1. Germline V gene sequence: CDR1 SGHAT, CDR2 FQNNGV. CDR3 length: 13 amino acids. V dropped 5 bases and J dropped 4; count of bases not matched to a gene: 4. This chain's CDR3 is CASSAGQRYGYTF. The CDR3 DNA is TGTGCCAGCAGCGCGGGACAGCGCTATGGCTACACCTTC. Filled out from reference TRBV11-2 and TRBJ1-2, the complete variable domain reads EAGVAQSPRYKIIEKRQSVAFWCNPISGHATLYWYQQILGQGPKLLIQFQNNGVVDDSQLPKDRFSAERLKGVDSTLKIQPAKLEDSAVYLCASSAGQRYGYTFGSGTRLTVV.